This TCR beta chain was captured in a study of T cells in localized non-small cell lung cancer. The study, taken as a whole, reports: Measurement of T cell clonality placed uninvolved adjacent lung highest, above the level in tumor. Only one tumor region was sequenced, so heterogeneity remains possible.

About this clone: Its antigen remains unknown.

Sequencing was performed with immunoSEQ multiplex PCR; in TCRdb, only in-frame clones are kept and a portion is missing. The table has 35,000 to 50,000 clones, 75% to 90% seen once. In germline, CDR1 is MGHRA, CDR2 YSYEKL. This CDR3 region has 19 residues. Trimming stripped 1 base from V and 3 bases from J, with 19 bases between. The chain carries TRBV4-1 and TRBJ2-6; D is possibly TRBD1 or TRBD2 (5 bases each). The source was peripheral blood, collected before any cancer treatment. The sequence derives from a man aged 40 to 70 with stage I lung adenocarcinoma. The chain's CDR3 is CASSQGPSIGTGGANVLTF. CDR3 DNA: TGCGCCAGCAGCCAAGGCCCTAGCATTGGGACGGGTGGGGCCAACGTCCTGACTTTC.